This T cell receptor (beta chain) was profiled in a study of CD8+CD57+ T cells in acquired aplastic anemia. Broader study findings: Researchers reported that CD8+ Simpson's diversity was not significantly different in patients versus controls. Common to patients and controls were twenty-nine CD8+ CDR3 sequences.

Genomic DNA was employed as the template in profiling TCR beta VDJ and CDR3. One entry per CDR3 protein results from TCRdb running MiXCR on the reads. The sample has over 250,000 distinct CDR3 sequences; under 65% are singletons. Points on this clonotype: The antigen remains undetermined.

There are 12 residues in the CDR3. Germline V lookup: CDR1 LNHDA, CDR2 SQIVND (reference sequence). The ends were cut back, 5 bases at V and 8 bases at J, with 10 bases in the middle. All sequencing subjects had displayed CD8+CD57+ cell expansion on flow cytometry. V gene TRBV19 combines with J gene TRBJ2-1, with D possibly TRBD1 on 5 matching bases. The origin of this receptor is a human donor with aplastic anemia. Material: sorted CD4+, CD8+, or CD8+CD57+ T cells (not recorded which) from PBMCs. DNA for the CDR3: TGTGCCAGTAGTGTCCGCAGGGATGAGCAGTTCTTC. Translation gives CASSVRRDEQFF.